This is a list of T cell receptor beta chains from one sample in a study of blood T cell repertoires in COVID-19. Repertoires were generated with immunoSEQ multiplex PCR, while TCRdb's copy carries only in-frame clones and drops some. The sample contains about 16,000 clones, just under 90% of which appear only once. The sample comprised peripheral blood. The receptor set was obtained from a human donor in a cohort sampled during active COVID-19. Both conserved end residues are part of each CDR3. A D gene is named only where the DNA matches it firmly. Not all rows give a size; the values are once, few, many and, for expanded clones, a class.

abundance,d_gene,j_gene,v_gene,CDR3nt,CDR3aa
.,.,TRBJ1-4,TRBV14,TGTGCCAGCAGCCCCAAAGAGGCGTGGAATGTCGAAAAACTGTTTTTT,CASSPKEAWNVEKLFF
.,.,TRBJ2-1,TRBV7-9,TGTGCCAGCAGCACAATGTTCTTC,CASSTMFF
.,TRBD1,TRBJ1-1,TRBV11-2,TGTGCCAGCAGCTTAGGACAGGGTCGGGACACTGAAGCTTTCTTT,CASSLGQGRDTEAFF
.,.,TRBJ1-4,TRBV30,TGTGCCTGGATGGCGGCTAATGAAAAACTGTTTTTT,CAWMAANEKLFF
.,.,TRBJ1-2,TRBV6-6,TGTGCCAGCAGTTACCGGGGGAGCGCTGGCTACACCTTC,CASSYRGSAGYTF
few,TRBD1,TRBJ1-4,TRBV11-2,TGTGCCAGCAGCTTAGATCGACAGGGCTTTGAAAAACTGTTTTTT,CASSLDRQGFEKLFF
.,.,TRBJ1-1,TRBV5-4,TGTGCCAGCAGCTTGGGCGGGGGACCGAGCAGGGAAGCTTTCTTT,CASSLGGGPSREAFF
.,.,TRBJ2-3,TRBV10-3,TGTGCCATCAGTGACTATTCAGGAAAGGGGACAGATACGCAGTATTTT,CAISDYSGKGTDTQYF
few,.,TRBJ2-2,TRBV10-1,TGCGCCAGCAGTGAGTCGATGAGAGGTGGGAAGGGGCGTCCCGGGGAGCTGTTTTTT,CASSESMRGGKGRPGELFF
.,.,TRBJ1-5,TRBV19,TGTGCCACTAAAGACAGAAGTAGCAATCAGCCCCAGCATTTT,CATKDRSSNQPQHF
.,TRBD2,TRBJ2-7,TRBV30,TGTGCCTGGACCAATAGGGGGACTAGCGGCTACGAGCAGTACTTC,CAWTNRGTSGYEQYF
.,.,TRBJ2-7,TRBV5-4,TGTGCCAGCAGCTTTTCCGACTCGAGCTCCTACGAGCAGTACTTC,CASSFSDSSSYEQYF
.,.,TRBJ2-3,TRBV7-8,TGTGCCAGCAGCTTAGCGCAGGAGGAAGGCACAGATACGCAGTATTTT,CASSLAQEEGTDTQYF
.,.,TRBJ2-3,TRBV11-2,TGTGCCAGCAGCTTGGCCGGAGTAGGAGATACGCAGTATTTT,CASSLAGVGDTQYF
.,TRBD1,TRBJ1-2,TRBV10-3,TGTGCCATCAAGCAGGGGGCCGATGGCTACACCTTC,CAIKQGADGYTF
.,.,TRBJ2-2,TRBV7-2,TGTGCCAGCAGCAAGGGTACTAGATTATCCGGGGAGCTGTTTTTT,CASSKGTRLSGELFF
once,.,TRBJ1-1,TRBV5-1,TGCGCCAGCAGCCCTATCGACAGGCTGAACACTGAAGCTTTCTTT,CASSPIDRLNTEAFF
.,TRBD2,TRBJ2-7,TRBV7-2,TGTGCCAGCAGCTTAGACCCGGGACTAGCCCACGAGCAGTACTTC,CASSLDPGLAHEQYF
.,.,TRBJ2-7,TRBV20-1,TGCAGTGCTAAGGGGAACGAGCAGTACTTC,CSAKGNEQYF
.,TRBD1,TRBJ2-3,TRBV5-1,TGCGCCAGCAGCCCGACAGGGGGCAGGTGGGATACGCAGTATTTT,CASSPTGGRWDTQYF
.,TRBD1,TRBJ2-7,TRBV4-1,TGCGCCAGCAGAGGGACAGACTCCTACGAGCAGTACTTC,CASRGTDSYEQYF
.,.,TRBJ2-5,TRBV5-1,TGCGCCAGCAGCGTATCATTCAGGGAAGAGACCCAGTACTTC,CASSVSFREETQYF
.,TRBD1,TRBJ2-7,TRBV2,TGTGCCAGCAGTGACCGGGACAGGGGCGACGAGCAGTACTTC,CASSDRDRGDEQYF
.,TRBD2,TRBJ2-3,TRBV11-2,TGTGCCAGCAGCTCCTACCTAGCGGGAGGCGGAGATACGCAGTATTTT,CASSSYLAGGGDTQYF